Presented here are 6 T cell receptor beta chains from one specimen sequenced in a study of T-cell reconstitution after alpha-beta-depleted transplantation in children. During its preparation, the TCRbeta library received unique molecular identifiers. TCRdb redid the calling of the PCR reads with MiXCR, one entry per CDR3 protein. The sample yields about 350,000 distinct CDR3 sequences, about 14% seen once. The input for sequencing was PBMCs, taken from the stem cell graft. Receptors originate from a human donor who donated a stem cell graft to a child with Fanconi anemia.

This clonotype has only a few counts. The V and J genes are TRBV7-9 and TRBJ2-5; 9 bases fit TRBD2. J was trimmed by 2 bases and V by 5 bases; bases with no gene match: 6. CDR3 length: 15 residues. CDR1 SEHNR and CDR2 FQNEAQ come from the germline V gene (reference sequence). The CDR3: CASSTTGLAQETQYF. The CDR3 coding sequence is TGTGCCAGCAGCACAACGGGACTAGCTCAAGAGACCCAGTACTTC.

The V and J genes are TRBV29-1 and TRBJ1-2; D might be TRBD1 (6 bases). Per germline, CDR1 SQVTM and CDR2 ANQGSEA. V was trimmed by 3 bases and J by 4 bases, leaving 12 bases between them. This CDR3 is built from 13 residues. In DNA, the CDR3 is TGCAGCGTTGAGTTGACAGGAGGCTATGGCTACACCTTC. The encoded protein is CSVELTGGYGYTF.

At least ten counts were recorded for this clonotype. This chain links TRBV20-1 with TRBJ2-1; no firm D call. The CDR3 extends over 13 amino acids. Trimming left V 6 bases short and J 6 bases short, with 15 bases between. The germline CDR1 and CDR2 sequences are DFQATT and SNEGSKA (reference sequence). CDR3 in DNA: TGCAGTGCCACCGCGGAGAATAGCAATGAGCAGTTCTTC. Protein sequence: CSATAENSNEQFF.

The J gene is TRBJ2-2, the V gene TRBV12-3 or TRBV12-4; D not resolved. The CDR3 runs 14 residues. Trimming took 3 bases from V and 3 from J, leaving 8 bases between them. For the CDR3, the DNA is TGTGCCAGCAGTTTCAGGCAAGACACCGGGGAGCTGTTTTTT. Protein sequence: CASSFRQDTGELFF.

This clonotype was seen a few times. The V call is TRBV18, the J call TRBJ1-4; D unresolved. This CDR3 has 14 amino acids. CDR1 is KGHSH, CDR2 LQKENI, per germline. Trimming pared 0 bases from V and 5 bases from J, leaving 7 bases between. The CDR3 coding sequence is TGTGCCAGCTCACCACCAGGAGGGAATGAAAAACTGTTTTTT. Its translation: CASSPPGGNEKLFF.

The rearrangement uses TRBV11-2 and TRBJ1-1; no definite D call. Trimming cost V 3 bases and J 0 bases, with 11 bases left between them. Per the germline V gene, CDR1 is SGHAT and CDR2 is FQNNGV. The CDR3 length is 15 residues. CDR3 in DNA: TGTGCCAGCAGCTTCGTGGTTAGTCTGAACACTGAAGCTTTCTTT. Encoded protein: CASSFVVSLNTEAFF.